These 21 T cell receptor beta chains originate from one sample sequenced in a study of blood T cell repertoires in COVID-19. Clones were sequenced by immunoSEQ multiplex PCR, and TCRdb holds only the in-frame ones, with some missing. Of tens of thousands of clones in the sample, approximately 80% are singletons; the top ten hold roughly a tenth. Sequenced input: peripheral blood. The origin of the receptors is a man aged 25-45 years with COVID-19, enrolled during active disease.

The genes are TRBV13 and TRBJ2-7, with 7 bases that match TRBD1. There are 14 residues in the CDR3. Per the germline V gene, CDR1 is PRHDT and CDR2 is FYEKMQ (reference sequence). Trimming at V came to 4 bases and at J to 3 bases, leaving 6 bases not matched to a gene. The CDR3 DNA sequence: TGTGCCAGCAGCTCGGGACAGTACATCTACGAGCAGTACTTC. This translates into CASSSGQYIYEQYF.

This clone was recorded only once. V usage is TRBV15 and J usage is TRBJ1-1, with a weak D call TRBD1 (5 bases). V was pared by 6 bases and J by 2 bases, with 13 bases between. Per the germline V gene, CDR1 is LNHNV and CDR2 is YYDKDF (reference sequence). This CDR3 has 14 residues. In nucleotides, the CDR3 is TGTGCCACCAGTGGGGAAAGGGGAAACACTGAAGCTTTCTTT. It translates to CATSGERGNTEAFF.

The chain carries TRBV27 and TRBJ2-7; maybe TRBD1 (5 bases). Per germline, CDR1 MNHEY and CDR2 SMNVEV (reference sequence). The length of the CDR3 is 14 residues. With 0 bases removed from V and 3 bases from J, the gap between germline ends came to 9 bases. CDR3 loop: CASSLSSGNYEQYF. The CDR3 DNA follows: TGTGCCAGCAGTTTATCATCAGGGAACTACGAGCAGTACTTC.

The rearrangement links TRBV7-9 to TRBJ1-3; D gene uncertain. With 4 bases removed from V and 4 bases from J, the gap between germline ends came to 17 bases. The germline V gene encodes CDR1 SEHNR and CDR2 FQNEAQ (reference sequence). The CDR3 runs 16 residues. The CDR3 loop reads CASSSGPGRGGNTIYF. CDR3 DNA sequence: TGTGCCAGCAGCTCCGGGCCCGGGAGAGGAGGAAACACCATATATTTT.

The chain employs TRBV2 and TRBJ1-2, with TRBD1 as a possible D gene (5 bases). The CDR3 is made up of 13 amino acids. Trimming cost V 5 bases and J 2 bases, with 9 bases left between them. Germline CDR1 reads SNHLY; CDR2 reads FYNNEI. Written as DNA, the CDR3 is TGTGCCAGCAGTCAGACAGAGAACTATGGCTACACCTTC. It is translated as CASSQTENYGYTF. Using reference TRBV2 and TRBJ1-2 for the parts outside the CDR3, the full variable domain is EPEVTQTPSHQVTQMGQEVILRCVPISNHLYFYWYRQILGQKVEFLVSFYNNEISEKSEIFDDQFSVERPDGSNFTLKIRSTKLEDSAMYFCASSQTENYGYTFGSGTRLTVV.

This chain connects TRBV20-1 to TRBJ1-1; D ambiguous. The CDR3 is 14 amino acids. Germline-derived CDR1 and CDR2 are DFQATT and SNEGSKA (reference sequence). Trimming pared 3 bases from V and 0 bases from J, leaving 11 bases between. CDR3 in amino acids: CSASDLTLNTEAFF. The CDR3 DNA is TGCAGTGCTAGTGACCTTACACTGAACACTGAAGCTTTCTTT.

The CDR3 coding sequence is TGCGCCAGCAGCTCCCCTAACGCCTCCTCCTACGAGCAGTACTTC. It specifies CASSSPNASSYEQYF. The gene calls are TRBV5-1 and TRBJ2-7; D is uncertain. Germline V lookup: CDR1 SGHRS, CDR2 YFSETQ. V lost 3 bases and J lost 0, with 13 bases in between. The CDR3 is 15 amino acids.

Regarding this clone: A read error may account for a junction end that differs from germline. The V call is TRBV28, the J call TRBJ1-2; no clear D gene. Germline V gene sequence: CDR1 MDHEN, CDR2 SYDVKM. This CDR3 has 11 residues. As DNA, the CDR3 is TGTGCCAGCAGTATTAAGACACAGAAATTTTTC. It yields the protein CASSIKTQKFF.

As DNA, the CDR3 is TGTGCCAGCAGCCGTACGTTAGCGGAGACCTACGAGCAGTACTTC. Protein sequence: CASSRTLAETYEQYF. The chain carries TRBV7-2 and TRBJ2-7; D may be TRBD2 (6 bases). Trimming shortened V by 5 bases and J by 2 bases, and 16 bases separated the two germline ends. The CDR3 runs 15 residues. Germline values: CDR1 SGHTA, CDR2 FQGNSA.

This clone appeared once. The chain couples TRBV30 to TRBJ1-1, with 7 bases identical to TRBD1. This CDR3 region has 15 residues. The V and J ends lost 3 bases and 4 bases, in that order; junction bases with no gene match: 11. Germline CDR1 is GTSNPN and CDR2 is SVGIG (reference sequence). In DNA, the CDR3 is TGTGCCTGGAGAACATCTACAGGGGTTGGCACTGAAGCTTTCTTT. Amino acids: CAWRTSTGVGTEAFF.

V usage is TRBV28 and J usage is TRBJ2-7; the D gene is possibly TRBD2 (6 bases). This CDR3 has 15 residues. Germline-derived CDR1 and CDR2 are MDHEN and SYDVKM. V shed 5 bases and J shed 4 bases, with 18 bases lying between them. Here the CDR3 DNA reads TGTGCCAGCAGTGCGCCTCGGGGGAGTCGGTACGAGCAGTACTTC. Its protein product is CASSAPRGSRYEQYF.

The chain uses TRBV7-9 and TRBJ1-1, with D possibly matching TRBD1 (5 bases). This CDR3 comprises 14 residues. Germline CDR1 and CDR2: SEHNR and FQNEAQ (reference sequence). Trimming took 4 bases from V and 5 from J, leaving 14 bases between them. As DNA, the CDR3 is TGTGCCAGCAGCTCTTATTCCCGGGGGACTGAAGCTTTCTTT. Translated: CASSSYSRGTEAFF. The variable domain in full, with the rest retrieved from reference TRBV7-9 and TRBJ1-1, is DTGVSQNPRHKITKRGQNVTFRCDPISEHNRLYWYRQTLGQGPEFLTYFQNEAQLEKSRLLSDRFSAERPKGSFSTLEIQRTEQGDSAMYLCASSSYSRGTEAFFGQGTRLTVV.

V and J are TRBV11-3 and TRBJ1-5; TRBD1 might be the D (5 bases). V was clipped by 2 bases and J by 7 bases, with 18 bases between them. CDR3 length: 16 residues. The V gene's germline CDR1 is SGHNT and CDR2 YENEEA. CDR3 loop: CASSLSGLFGGQPQHF. The CDR3 coding sequence is TGTGCCAGCAGCTTATCCGGTTTGTTTGGGGGGCAGCCCCAGCATTTT.

Here the CDR3 reads CASSAWDRGLLGAFF. The CDR3 DNA sequence: TGTGCCAGCAGCGCATGGGACAGGGGGCTTCTGGGGGCTTTCTTT. The rearrangement links TRBV5-4 to TRBJ1-1; TRBD1 aligns across 12 bases. The CDR3 contains 15 residues. Germline trimming cut 4 bases from V and 11 bases from J; bases unmatched to any gene: 12. Germline V gene lookup returns CDR1 SGHNT and CDR2 YYREEE (reference sequence).

This CDR3 is CASSRGQGDNQPQHF. CDR3 sequence (DNA): TGTGCCAGTAGTCGCGGACAGGGGGATAATCAGCCCCAGCATTTT. The J gene is TRBJ1-5, the V gene TRBV19, with 10 bases fitting TRBD1. The ends lost 5 bases at V and 4 bases at J; junction bases unmatched: 5. CDR1 LNHDA and CDR2 SQIVND come from the germline V gene (reference sequence). The length of the CDR3 is 15 residues.

The chain combines TRBV5-1 with TRBJ1-1; the D gene is possibly TRBD1 (6 bases). V lost 0 bases to trimming and J lost 0 bases, with 9 bases between them. The CDR3 extends over 15 amino acids. Germline V CDR1 and CDR2: SGHRS, YFSETQ. CDR3 DNA sequence: TGCGCCAGCAGCTTGGTAGCAGGGGTGAACACTGAAGCTTTCTTT. Protein sequence: CASSLVAGVNTEAFF.

J is TRBJ2-7 and V is TRBV4-1; 9 bases fit TRBD2. J lost 6 bases, V lost 3 bases, and 15 bases had no gene match. CDR3 size: 17 residues. Germline CDR1 is MGHRA and CDR2 is YSYEKL. The CDR3 spells CASSQGGLKGGRGEQYF. The CDR3 DNA follows: TGCGCCAGCAGCCAGGGAGGGCTAAAGGGCGGGAGGGGCGAGCAGTACTTC.

The CDR3 coding sequence is TGTGCCACCAGTGATTTAAGGGTGGGCGGACTAGCGGCCAACAATGAGCAGTTCTTC. Protein: CATSDLRVGGLAANNEQFF. The chain recombines TRBV24-1 with TRBJ2-1; 10 bases are shared with TRBD2. Trimming cost V 1 base and J 5 bases; bases outside gene matches: 13. Looked up from germline, CDR1 is KGHDR and CDR2 is SFDVKD. This CDR3 is 19 amino acids long.

This clone was observed a few times. The chain has TRBV19 and TRBJ1-2; 8 positions match TRBD1. The junction had 3 bases not matched to a gene; V was cut back by 3 bases and J by 3 bases. Germline V gives CDR1 LNHDA, CDR2 SQIVND (reference sequence). The CDR3 is 14 amino acids. CDR3 protein: CASSITGGDYGYTF. In DNA, the CDR3 is TGTGCCAGTAGTATTACAGGGGGAGACTATGGCTACACCTTC. Supplemented by reference TRBV19 and TRBJ1-2, the full variable domain reads DGGITQSPKYLFRKEGQNVTLSCEQNLNHDAMYWYRQDPGQGLRLIYYSQIVNDFQKGDIAEGYSVSREKKESFPLTVTSAQKNPTAFYLCASSITGGDYGYTFGSGTRLTVV.

The chain uses TRBV6-5 and TRBJ2-3, with a weak D call TRBD2 (5 bases). The V end was cut by 0 bases, the J end by 5 bases, with 6 bases between. Germline loops: CDR1 MNHEY, CDR2 SVGAGI. The CDR3 length is 13 residues. CDR3 residues: CASSYSAGDTQYF. The DNA for the CDR3 is TGTGCCAGCAGTTACTCGGCGGGAGATACGCAGTATTTT.

The genes are TRBV18 and TRBJ2-5, with TRBD1 matching 10 bases. V lost 1 base, J lost 4 bases, and 0 bases stayed unmatched. This CDR3 is 14 amino acids long. Germline loops: CDR1 KGHSH, CDR2 LQKENI. The CDR3 here is CASSPRTGGETQYF. Written as DNA, the CDR3 is TGTGCCAGCTCACCACGGACAGGGGGAGAGACCCAGTACTTC.